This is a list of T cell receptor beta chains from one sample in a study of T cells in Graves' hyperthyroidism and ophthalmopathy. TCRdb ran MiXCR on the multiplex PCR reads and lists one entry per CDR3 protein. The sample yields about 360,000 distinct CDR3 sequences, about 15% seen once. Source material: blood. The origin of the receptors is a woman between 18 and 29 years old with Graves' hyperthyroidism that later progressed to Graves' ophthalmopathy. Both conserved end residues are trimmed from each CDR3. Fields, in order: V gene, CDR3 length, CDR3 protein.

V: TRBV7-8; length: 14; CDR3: ASSAPGLAGLYEQY
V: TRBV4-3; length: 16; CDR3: ASSQALKTGGLADTQY
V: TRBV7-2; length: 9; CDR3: ASSFTTEQF
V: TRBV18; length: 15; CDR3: ASSPTGGRLSYNEQF
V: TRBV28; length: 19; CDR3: ASSLYPWTSGRAGSYNEQF
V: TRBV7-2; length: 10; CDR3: AGRPLTDTQY
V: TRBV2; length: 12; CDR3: ASSEGRFLYEQY
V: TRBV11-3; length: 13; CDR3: ASSKGSLGWNEQF
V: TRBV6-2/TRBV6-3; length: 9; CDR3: ASRKYYEQY
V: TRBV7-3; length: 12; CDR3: ASSRPERGNEQF
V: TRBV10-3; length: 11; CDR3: AINEDRGNIQY
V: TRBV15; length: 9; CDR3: ATSQPGEQF
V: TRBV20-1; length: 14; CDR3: SANVGTGTELDTQY
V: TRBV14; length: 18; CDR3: ASSQDRVLAESFSYNEQF
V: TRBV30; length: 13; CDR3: AWSLLAGDHNEQF
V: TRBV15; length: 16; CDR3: ATSRDRADLSSYNEQF
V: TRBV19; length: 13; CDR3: ASSILAGEYNEQF
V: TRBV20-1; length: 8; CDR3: SAKSGPQF
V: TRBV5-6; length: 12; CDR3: ASSLTGTPYEQF
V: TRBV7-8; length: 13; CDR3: ASSWERGSYNEQF
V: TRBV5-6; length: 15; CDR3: ASSLPRGTGSTDTQY
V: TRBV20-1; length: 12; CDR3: SARARTGQGPQH
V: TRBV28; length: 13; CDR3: ASSLSRESSYEQY
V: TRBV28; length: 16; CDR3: ASSLWGVAGDSTDTQY
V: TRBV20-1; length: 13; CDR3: SARRRPGQGEKLF
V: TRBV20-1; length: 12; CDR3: SARDTGGWTEAF
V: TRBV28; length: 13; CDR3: ASLKTGGWTDTQY
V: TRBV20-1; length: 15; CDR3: SARDLRQGSDTGELF